This is a list of T cell receptor beta chains from one sample in a study of cytomegalovirus exposure and HLA in healthy donors. The data were produced by immunoSEQ multiplex PCR, yet TCRdb's version contains in-frame clones alone and is incomplete. The sample holds around 140,000 clones; about 79% are singletons and the top ten take over 2.5%. The material sequenced was PBMCs. The receptors shown here come from a male donor in good health and CMV-seronegative. CDR3s include the opening cysteine and the closing phenylalanine or tryptophan. D genes are given only for firm matches. A row's size may be missing; if present it is once, few, many or a size class.

J gene: TRBJ2-1
clone size: .
V gene: TRBV4-3
D gene: .
CDR3 protein: CASSRSGAKNEQFF
CDR3 DNA: TGCGCCAGCAGCAGGAGCGGAGCCAAGAATGAGCAGTTCTTC

J gene: TRBJ2-5
clone size: .
V gene: TRBV4-3
D gene: .
CDR3 protein: CASSQDLIGDQETQYF
CDR3 DNA: TGCGCCAGCAGCCAAGATCTCATAGGGGACCAAGAGACCCAGTACTTC

J gene: TRBJ2-7
clone size: .
V gene: TRBV6-6
D gene: TRBD1
CDR3 protein: CATRRDRGLAYEQYF
CDR3 DNA: TGTGCCACAAGACGGGACAGGGGGCTAGCCTACGAGCAGTACTTC

J gene: TRBJ2-1
clone size: .
V gene: TRBV2
D gene: TRBD2
CDR3 protein: CASSGRGGRRDEQFF
CDR3 DNA: TGTGCCAGCAGTGGTCGGGGAGGGAGGAGAGATGAGCAGTTCTTC

J gene: TRBJ1-5
clone size: .
V gene: TRBV28
D gene: .
CDR3 protein: CASSFGGGKQPQHF
CDR3 DNA: TGTGCCAGCAGTTTTGGTGGAGGAAAACAGCCCCAGCATTTT

J gene: TRBJ2-1
clone size: .
V gene: TRBV5-4
D gene: TRBD2
CDR3 protein: CASSLGAGGFYNEQFF
CDR3 DNA: TGTGCCAGCAGCTTGGGGGCGGGAGGGTTCTACAATGAGCAGTTCTTC

J gene: TRBJ1-6
clone size: few
V gene: TRBV4-3
D gene: .
CDR3 protein: CASSVAPGQHNSPLHF
CDR3 DNA: TGCGCCAGCAGCGTAGCCCCGGGACAACATAATTCACCCCTCCACTTT

J gene: TRBJ2-7
clone size: .
V gene: TRBV6-5
D gene: TRBD1
CDR3 protein: CASSLDRDPSYEQYF
CDR3 DNA: TGTGCCAGCAGTCTTGACAGGGACCCCTCCTACGAGCAGTACTTC

J gene: TRBJ2-7
clone size: .
V gene: TRBV7-8
D gene: TRBD1
CDR3 protein: CASSATQGAYEQYF
CDR3 DNA: TGTGCCAGCAGCGCGACACAGGGGGCCTACGAGCAGTACTTC

J gene: TRBJ2-5
clone size: .
V gene: TRBV7-2
D gene: TRBD2
CDR3 protein: CASSDPELGEGWTQYF
CDR3 DNA: TGTGCCAGCAGCGACCCAGAACTGGGGGAGGGGTGGACCCAGTACTTC

J gene: TRBJ1-1
clone size: once
V gene: TRBV14
D gene: .
CDR3 protein: CASRGTTNTEAFF
CDR3 DNA: TGTGCCAGCCGGGGGACCACAAACACTGAAGCTTTCTTT

J gene: TRBJ2-5
clone size: .
V gene: TRBV19
D gene: .
CDR3 protein: CASRQGGETQYF
CDR3 DNA: TGTGCCAGTAGACAGGGCGGAGAGACCCAGTACTTC

J gene: TRBJ2-7
clone size: .
V gene: TRBV5-1
D gene: TRBD1
CDR3 protein: CASSSGQIVYEQYF
CDR3 DNA: TGCGCCAGCTCTTCGGGACAGATAGTCTACGAGCAGTACTTC